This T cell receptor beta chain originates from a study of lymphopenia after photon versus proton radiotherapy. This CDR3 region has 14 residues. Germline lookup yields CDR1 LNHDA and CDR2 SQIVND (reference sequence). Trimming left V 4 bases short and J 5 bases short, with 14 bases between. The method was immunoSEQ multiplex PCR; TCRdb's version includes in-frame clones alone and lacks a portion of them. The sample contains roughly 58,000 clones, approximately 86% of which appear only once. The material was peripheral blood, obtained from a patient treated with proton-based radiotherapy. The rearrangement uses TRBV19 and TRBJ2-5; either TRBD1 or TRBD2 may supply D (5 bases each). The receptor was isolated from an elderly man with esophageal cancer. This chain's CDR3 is CASSRGSSYETQYF. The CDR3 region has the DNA TGTGCCAGTAGTAGGGGGTCTAGTTATGAGACCCAGTACTTC.